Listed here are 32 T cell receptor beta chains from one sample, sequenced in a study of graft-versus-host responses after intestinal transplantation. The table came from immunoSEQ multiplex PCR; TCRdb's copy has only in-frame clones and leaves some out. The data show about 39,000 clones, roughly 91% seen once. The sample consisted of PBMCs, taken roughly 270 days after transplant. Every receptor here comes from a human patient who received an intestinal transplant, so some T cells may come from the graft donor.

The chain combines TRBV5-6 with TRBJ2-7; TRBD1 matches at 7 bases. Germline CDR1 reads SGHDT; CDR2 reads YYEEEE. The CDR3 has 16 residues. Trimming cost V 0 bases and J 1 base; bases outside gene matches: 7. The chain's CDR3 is CASSLELYRGSYEQYF. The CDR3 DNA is TGTGCCAGCAGCTTGGAGTTATACAGGGGTTCCTACGAGCAGTACTTC.

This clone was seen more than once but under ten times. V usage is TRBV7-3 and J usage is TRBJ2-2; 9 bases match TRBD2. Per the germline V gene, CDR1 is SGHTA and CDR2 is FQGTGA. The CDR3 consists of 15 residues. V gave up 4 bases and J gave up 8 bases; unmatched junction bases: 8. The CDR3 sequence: CASSSPSGGSGELFF. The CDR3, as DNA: TGTGCCAGCAGCTCCCCCAGCGGGGGGTCTGGGGAGCTGTTTTTT.

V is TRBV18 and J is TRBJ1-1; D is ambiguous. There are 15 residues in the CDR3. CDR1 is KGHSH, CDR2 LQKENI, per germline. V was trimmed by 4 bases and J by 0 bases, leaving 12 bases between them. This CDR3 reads CASSHNTVVNTEAFF. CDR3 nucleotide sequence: TGTGCCAGCTCACACAACACAGTAGTGAACACTGAAGCTTTCTTT.

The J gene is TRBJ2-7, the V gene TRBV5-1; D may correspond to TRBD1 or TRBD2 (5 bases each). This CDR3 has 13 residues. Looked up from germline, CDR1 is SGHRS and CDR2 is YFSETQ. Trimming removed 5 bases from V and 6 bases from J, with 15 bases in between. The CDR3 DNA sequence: TGCGCCAGCAGGGCTGCTGACGGGGCCGAGCAGTACTTC. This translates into CASRAADGAEQYF. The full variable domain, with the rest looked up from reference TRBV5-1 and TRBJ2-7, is KAGVTQTPRYLIKTRGQQVTLSCSPISGHRSVSWYQQTPGQGLQFLFEYFSETQRNKGNFPGRFSGRQFSNSRSEMNVSTLELGDSALYLCASRAADGAEQYFGPGTRLTVT.

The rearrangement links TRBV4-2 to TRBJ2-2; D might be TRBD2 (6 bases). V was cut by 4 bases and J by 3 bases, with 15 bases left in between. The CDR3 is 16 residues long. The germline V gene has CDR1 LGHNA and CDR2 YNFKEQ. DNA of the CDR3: TGTGCCAGCAGCCTGCCTAGCGTATCTGACACCGGGGAGCTGTTTTTT. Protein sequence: CASSLPSVSDTGELFF.

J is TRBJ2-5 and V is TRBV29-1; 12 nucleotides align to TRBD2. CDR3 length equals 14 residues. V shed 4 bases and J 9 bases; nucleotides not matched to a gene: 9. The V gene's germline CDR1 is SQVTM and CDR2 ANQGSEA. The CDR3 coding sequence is TGCAGCGTTGCGACTAGCGGGGGACTAGTGGCCCAGTACTTC. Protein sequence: CSVATSGGLVAQYF. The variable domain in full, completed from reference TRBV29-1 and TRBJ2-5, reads SAVISQKPSRDICQRGTSLTIQCQVDSQVTMMFWYRQQPGQSLTLIATANQGSEATYESGFVIDKFPISRPNLTFSTLTVSNMSPEDSSIYLCSVATSGGLVAQYFGPGTRLLVL.

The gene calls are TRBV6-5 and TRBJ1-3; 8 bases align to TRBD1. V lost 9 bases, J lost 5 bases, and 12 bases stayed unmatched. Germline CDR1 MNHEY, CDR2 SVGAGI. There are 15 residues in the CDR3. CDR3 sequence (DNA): TGTGCCAGTAAAGGATTGGGGACAGGTCGAAACACCATATATTTT. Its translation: CASKGLGTGRNTIYF.

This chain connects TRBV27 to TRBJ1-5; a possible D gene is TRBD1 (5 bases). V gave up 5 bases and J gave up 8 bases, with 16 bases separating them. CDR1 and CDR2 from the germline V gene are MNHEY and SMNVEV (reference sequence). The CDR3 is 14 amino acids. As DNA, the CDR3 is TGTGCCAGCAGTCTTCGACAGCCCAAGGAGCCCCAGCATTTT. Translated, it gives CASSLRQPKEPQHF.

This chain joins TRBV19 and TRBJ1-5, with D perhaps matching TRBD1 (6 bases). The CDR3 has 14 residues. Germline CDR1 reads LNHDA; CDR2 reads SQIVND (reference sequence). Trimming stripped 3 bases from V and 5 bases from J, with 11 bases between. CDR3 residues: CASSITGLHQPQHF. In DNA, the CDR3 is TGTGCCAGTAGTATTACAGGGTTACATCAGCCCCAGCATTTT.

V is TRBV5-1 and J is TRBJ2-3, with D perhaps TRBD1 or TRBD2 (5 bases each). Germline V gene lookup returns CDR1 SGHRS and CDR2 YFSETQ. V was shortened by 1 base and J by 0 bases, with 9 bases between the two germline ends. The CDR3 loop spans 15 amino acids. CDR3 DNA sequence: TGCGCCAGCAGCTTGATGGGGACGAGCACAGATACGCAGTATTTT. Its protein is CASSLMGTSTDTQYF.

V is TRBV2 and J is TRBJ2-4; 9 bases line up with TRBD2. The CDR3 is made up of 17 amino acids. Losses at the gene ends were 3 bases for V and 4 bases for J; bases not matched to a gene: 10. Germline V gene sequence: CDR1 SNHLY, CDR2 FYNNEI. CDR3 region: CASSEAPREGSKNIQYF. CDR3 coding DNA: TGTGCCAGCAGTGAGGCCCCGCGGGAGGGCTCTAAAAACATTCAGTACTTC.

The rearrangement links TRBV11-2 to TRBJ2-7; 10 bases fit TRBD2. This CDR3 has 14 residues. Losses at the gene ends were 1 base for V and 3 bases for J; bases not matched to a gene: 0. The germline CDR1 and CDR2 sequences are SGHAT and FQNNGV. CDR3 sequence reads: CASSLGTSGYEQYF. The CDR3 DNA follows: TGTGCCAGCAGCTTAGGGACTAGCGGCTACGAGCAGTACTTC.

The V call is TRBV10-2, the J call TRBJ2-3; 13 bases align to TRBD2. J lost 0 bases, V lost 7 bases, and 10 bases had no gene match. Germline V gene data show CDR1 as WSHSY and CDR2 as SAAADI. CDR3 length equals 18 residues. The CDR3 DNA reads TGCGCCAGCACTTTGACTAGCGGGGGGCCCGCTAGCACAGATACGCAGTATTTT. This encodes CASTLTSGGPASTDTQYF.

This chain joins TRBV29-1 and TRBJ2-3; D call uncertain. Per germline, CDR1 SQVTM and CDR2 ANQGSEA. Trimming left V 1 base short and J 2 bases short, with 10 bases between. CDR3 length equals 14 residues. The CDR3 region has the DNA TGCAGCGTTGAAGTGGGCGGATACACAGATACGCAGTATTTT. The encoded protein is CSVEVGGYTDTQYF.

CDR3 sequence (DNA): TGCGCCAGCGGCTTAAGAACAGGGTCCAATCAGCCCCAGCATTTT. This codes for CASGLRTGSNQPQHF. The chain couples TRBV4-1 to TRBJ1-5, with D possibly matching TRBD1 (6 bases). CDR1 is MGHRA and CDR2 is YSYEKL in the germline V gene. The CDR3 has 15 amino acids. Trimming took 8 bases from V and 3 from J, leaving 17 bases between them.

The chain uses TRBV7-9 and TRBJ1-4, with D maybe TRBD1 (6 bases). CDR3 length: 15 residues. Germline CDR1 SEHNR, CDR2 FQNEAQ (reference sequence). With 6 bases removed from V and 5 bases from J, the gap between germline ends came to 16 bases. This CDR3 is CASRPRGVENEKLFF. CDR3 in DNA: TGTGCCAGCAGACCAAGGGGGGTGGAGAATGAAAAACTGTTTTTT. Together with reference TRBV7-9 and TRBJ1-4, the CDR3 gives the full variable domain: DTGVSQNPRHKITKRGQNVTFRCDPISEHNRLYWYRQTLGQGPEFLTYFQNEAQLEKSRLLSDRFSAERPKGSFSTLEIQRTEQGDSAMYLCASRPRGVENEKLFFGSGTQLSVL.

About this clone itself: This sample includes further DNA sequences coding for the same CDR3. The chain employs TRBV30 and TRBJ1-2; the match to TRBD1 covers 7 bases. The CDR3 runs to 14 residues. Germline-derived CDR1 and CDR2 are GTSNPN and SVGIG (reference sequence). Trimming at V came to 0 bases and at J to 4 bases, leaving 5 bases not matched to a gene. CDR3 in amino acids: CAWSVRGRLYGYTF. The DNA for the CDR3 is TGTGCCTGGAGTGTAAGGGGGCGCCTCTATGGCTACACCTTC.

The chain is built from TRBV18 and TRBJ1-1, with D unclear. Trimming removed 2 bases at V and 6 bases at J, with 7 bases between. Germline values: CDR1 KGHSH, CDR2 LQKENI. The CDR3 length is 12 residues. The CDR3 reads CASSPTDAEAFF. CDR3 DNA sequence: TGTGCCAGCTCACCAACGGACGCTGAAGCTTTCTTT. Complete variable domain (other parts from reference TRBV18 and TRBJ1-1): NAGVMQNPRHLVRRRGQEARLRCSPMKGHSHVYWYRQLPEEGLKFMVYLQKENIIDESGMPKERFSAEFPKEGPSILRIQQVVRGDSAAYFCASSPTDAEAFFGQGTRLTVV.

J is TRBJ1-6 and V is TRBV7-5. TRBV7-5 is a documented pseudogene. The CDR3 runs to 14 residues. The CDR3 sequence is CVRSLGGHNSPLHF. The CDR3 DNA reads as TGTGTCAGAAGCTTAGGGGGTCACAATTCACCCCTCCACTTT.

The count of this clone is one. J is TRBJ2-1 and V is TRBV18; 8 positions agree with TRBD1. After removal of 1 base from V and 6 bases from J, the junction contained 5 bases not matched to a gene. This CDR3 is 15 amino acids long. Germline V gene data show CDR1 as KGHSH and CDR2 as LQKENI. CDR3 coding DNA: TGTGCCAGCTCACCACAAGGACAGGGAGGCAATGAGCAGTTCTTC. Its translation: CASSPQGQGGNEQFF. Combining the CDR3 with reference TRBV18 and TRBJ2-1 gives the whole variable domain NAGVMQNPRHLVRRRGQEARLRCSPMKGHSHVYWYRQLPEEGLKFMVYLQKENIIDESGMPKERFSAEFPKEGPSILRIQQVVRGDSAAYFCASSPQGQGGNEQFFGPGTRLTVL.

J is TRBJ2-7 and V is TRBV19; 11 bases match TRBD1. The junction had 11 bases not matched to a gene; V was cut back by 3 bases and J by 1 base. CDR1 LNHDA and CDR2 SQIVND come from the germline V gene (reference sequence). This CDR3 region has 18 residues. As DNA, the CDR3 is TGTGCCAGTAGTATTACGGGGACAGGGGGATTTAGATCCTACGAGCAGTACTTC. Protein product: CASSITGTGGFRSYEQYF.

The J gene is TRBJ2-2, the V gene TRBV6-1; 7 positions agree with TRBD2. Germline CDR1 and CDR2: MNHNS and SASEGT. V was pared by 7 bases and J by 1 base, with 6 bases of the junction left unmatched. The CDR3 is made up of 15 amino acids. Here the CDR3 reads CASTFLAVNTGELFF. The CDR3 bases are TGTGCCAGCACCTTCCTAGCGGTGAACACCGGGGAGCTGTTTTTT.

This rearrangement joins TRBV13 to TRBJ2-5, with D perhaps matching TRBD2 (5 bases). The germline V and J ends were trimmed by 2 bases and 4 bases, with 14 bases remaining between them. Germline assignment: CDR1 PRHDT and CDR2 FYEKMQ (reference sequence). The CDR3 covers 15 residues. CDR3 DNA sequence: TGTGCCAGCAGCTTAAGGCAAGCCGGGGTAGAGACCCAGTACTTC. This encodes CASSLRQAGVETQYF.

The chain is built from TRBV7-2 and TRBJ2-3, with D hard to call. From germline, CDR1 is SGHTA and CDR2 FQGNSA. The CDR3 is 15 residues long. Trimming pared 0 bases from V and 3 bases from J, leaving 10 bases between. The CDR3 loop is CASSLADLGTDTQYF. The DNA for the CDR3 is TGTGCCAGCAGCTTAGCCGATCTAGGAACAGATACGCAGTATTTT.

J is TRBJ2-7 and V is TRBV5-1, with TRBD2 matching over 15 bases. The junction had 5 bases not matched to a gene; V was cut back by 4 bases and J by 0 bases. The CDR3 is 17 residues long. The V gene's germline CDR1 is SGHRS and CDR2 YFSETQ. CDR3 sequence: CASSLGLAGGFSYEQYF. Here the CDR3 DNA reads TGCGCCAGCAGCCTCGGACTAGCGGGGGGGTTCTCCTACGAGCAGTACTTC.

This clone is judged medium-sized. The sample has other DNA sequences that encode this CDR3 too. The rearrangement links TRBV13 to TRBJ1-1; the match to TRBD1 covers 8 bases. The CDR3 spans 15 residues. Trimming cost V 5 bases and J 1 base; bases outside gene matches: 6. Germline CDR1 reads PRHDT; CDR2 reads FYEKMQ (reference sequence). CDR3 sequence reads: CASSIRGRGNTEAFF. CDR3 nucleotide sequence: TGTGCCAGCAGCATCAGGGGGCGGGGGAACACTGAAGCTTTCTTT.

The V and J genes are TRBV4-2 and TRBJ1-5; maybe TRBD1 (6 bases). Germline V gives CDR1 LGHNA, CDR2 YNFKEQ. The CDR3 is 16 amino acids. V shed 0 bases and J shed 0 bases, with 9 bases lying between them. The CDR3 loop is CASSQDWTVSNQPQHF. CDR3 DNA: TGTGCCAGCAGCCAAGATTGGACAGTTAGCAATCAGCCCCAGCATTTT.

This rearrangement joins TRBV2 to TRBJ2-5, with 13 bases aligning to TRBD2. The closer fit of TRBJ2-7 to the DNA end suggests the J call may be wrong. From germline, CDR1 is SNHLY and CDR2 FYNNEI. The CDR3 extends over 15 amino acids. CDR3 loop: CASRRGTSGAVEQYF. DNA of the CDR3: TGTGCCAGCAGGAGGGGGACTAGCGGGGCGGTCGAGCAGTACTTC.

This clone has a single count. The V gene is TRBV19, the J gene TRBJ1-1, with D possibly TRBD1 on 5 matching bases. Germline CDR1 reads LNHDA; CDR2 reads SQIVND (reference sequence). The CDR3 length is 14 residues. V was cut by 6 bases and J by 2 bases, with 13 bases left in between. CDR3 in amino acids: CASSIPRANTEAFF. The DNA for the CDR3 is TGTGCCAGTAGCATCCCCAGGGCCAACACTGAAGCTTTCTTT.

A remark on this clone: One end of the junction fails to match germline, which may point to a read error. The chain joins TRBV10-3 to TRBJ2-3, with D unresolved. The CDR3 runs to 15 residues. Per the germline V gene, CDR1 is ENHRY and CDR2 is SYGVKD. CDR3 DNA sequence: TGTGCCGTCAGTGAGTCGGATCCCACCACAGATACGCAGTATTTT. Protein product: CAVSESDPTTDTQYF.

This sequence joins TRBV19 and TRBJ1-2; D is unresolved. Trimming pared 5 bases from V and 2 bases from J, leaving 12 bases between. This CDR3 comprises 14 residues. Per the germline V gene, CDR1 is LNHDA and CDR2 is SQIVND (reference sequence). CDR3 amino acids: CASSPRTGNYGYTF. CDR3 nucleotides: TGTGCCAGTAGTCCTCGGACGGGCAACTATGGCTACACCTTC.

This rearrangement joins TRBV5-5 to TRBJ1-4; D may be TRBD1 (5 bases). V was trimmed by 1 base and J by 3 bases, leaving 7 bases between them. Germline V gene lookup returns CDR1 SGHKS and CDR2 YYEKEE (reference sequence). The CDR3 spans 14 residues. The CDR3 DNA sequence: TGTGCCAGCAGCTTGCGGGGCCCTAATGAAAAACTGTTTTTT. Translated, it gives CASSLRGPNEKLFF.